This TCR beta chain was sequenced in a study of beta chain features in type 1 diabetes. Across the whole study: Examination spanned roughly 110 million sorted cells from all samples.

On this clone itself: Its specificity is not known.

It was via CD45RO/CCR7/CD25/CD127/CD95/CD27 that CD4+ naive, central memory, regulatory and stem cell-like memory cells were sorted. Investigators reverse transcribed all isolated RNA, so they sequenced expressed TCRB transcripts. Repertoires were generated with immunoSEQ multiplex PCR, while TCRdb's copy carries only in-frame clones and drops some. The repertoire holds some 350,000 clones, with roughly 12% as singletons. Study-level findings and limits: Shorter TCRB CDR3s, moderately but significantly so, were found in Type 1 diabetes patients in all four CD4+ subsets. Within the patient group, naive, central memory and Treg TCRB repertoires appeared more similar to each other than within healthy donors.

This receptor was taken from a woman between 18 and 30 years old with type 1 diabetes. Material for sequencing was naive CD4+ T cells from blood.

The CDR3, as DNA: TGCAGTGCTTCGGACAGCGAAGCTTTCTTT. It yields the protein CSASDSEAFF. J is TRBJ1-1 and V is TRBV20-1; weak D call: TRBD1 (6 bases). Germline lookup yields CDR1 DFQATT and CDR2 SNEGSKA (reference sequence). CDR3 length: 10 residues. V shed 5 bases and J shed 8 bases, with 9 bases lying between them.